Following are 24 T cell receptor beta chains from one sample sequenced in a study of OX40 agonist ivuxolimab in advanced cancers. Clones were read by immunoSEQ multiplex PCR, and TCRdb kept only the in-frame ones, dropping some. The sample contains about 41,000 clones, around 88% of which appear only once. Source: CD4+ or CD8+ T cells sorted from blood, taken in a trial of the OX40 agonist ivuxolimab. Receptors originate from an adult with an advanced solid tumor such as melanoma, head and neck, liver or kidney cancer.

The CDR3 DNA reads as TGCAGCGTGTATACGGCCGGAGCCGGTTCCTACAATGAGCAGTTCTTC. Translated, it gives CSVYTAGAGSYNEQFF. This chain connects TRBV29-1 to TRBJ2-1; no definite D call. This CDR3 is built from 16 residues. Trimming cost V 6 bases and J 1 base, with 19 bases left between them. CDR1 is SQVTM and CDR2 is ANQGSEA in the germline V gene.

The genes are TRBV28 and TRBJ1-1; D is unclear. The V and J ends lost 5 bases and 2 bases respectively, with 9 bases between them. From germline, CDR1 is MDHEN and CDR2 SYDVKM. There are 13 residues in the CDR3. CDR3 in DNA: TGTGCCAGCAGTGCAGAGATAAACACTGAAGCTTTCTTT. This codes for CASSAEINTEAFF.

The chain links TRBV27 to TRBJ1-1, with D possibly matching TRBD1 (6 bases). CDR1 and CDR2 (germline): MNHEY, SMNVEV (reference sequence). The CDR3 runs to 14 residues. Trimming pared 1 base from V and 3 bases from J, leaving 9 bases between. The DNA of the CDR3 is TGTGCCAGCAGTTTATTAGGGGGGGACACTGAAGCTTTCTTT. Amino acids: CASSLLGGDTEAFF.

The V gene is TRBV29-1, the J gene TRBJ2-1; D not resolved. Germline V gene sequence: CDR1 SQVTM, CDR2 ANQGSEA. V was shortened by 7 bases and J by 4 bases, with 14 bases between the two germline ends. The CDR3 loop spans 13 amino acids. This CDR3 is CSASGLSYNEQFF. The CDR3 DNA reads TGCAGCGCCTCTGGGCTTTCGTACAATGAGCAGTTCTTC.

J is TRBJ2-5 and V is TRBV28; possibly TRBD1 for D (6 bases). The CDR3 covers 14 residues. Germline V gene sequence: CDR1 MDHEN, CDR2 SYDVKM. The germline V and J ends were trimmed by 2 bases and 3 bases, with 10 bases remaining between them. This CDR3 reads CASSLGGREETQYF. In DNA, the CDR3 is TGTGCCAGCAGTTTAGGGGGCCGAGAAGAGACCCAGTACTTC.

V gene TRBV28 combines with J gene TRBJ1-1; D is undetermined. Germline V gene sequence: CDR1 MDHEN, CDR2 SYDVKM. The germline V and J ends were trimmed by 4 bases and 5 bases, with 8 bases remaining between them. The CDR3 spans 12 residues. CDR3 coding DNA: TGTGCCAGCAGTTGGCTGGGGACTGAAGCTTTCTTT. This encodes CASSWLGTEAFF.

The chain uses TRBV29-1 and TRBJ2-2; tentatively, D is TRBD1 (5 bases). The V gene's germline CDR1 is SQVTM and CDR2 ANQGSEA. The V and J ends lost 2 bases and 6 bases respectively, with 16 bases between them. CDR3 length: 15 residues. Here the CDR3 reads CSVEIGQGGSGELFF. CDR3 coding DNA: TGCAGCGTTGAAATTGGGCAGGGTGGGTCCGGGGAGCTGTTTTTT.

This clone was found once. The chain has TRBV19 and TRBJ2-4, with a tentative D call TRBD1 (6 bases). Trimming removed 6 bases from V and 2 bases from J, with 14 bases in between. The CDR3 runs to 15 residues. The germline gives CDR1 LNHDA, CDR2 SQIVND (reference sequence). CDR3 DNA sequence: TGTGCCAGTAGAAACCCCCAGGGGCCCAAAAACATTCAGTACTTC. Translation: CASRNPQGPKNIQYF.

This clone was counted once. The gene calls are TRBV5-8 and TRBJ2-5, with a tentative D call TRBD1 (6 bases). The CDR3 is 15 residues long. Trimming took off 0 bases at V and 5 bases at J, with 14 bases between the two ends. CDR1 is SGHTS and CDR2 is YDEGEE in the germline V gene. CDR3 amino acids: CASSLGQAAGETQYF. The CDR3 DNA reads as TGTGCCAGCAGCTTGGGACAGGCTGCCGGGGAGACCCAGTACTTC.

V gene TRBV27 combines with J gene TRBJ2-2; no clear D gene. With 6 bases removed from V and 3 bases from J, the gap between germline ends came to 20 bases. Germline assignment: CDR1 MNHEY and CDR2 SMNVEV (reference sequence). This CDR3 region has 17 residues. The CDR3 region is CASSLYVAQADTGELFF. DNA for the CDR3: TGTGCCAGCAGCCTCTACGTGGCCCAAGCAGACACCGGGGAGCTGTTTTTT.

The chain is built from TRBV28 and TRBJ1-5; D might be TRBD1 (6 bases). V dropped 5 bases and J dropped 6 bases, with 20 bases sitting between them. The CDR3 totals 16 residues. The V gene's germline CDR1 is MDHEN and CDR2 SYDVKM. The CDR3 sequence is CASSPPREARGQPQHF. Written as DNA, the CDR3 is TGTGCCAGCAGTCCCCCCAGGGAGGCCAGGGGTCAGCCCCAGCATTTT.

CDR3 residues: CASAAGTGSGNTIYF. The CDR3 coding sequence is TGCGCCAGCGCTGCCGGGACAGGGTCGGGAAACACCATATATTTT. The J gene is TRBJ1-3, the V gene TRBV10-2, with 9 nucleotides matching TRBD1. Losses at the gene ends were 8 bases for V and 4 bases for J; bases not matched to a gene: 9. The CDR3 has 15 residues. Germline loops: CDR1 WSHSY, CDR2 SAAADI.

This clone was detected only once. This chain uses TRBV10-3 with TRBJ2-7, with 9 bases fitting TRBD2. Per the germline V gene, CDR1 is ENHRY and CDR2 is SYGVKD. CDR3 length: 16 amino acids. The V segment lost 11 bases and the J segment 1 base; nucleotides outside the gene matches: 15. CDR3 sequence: CALFGSPGLASYEQYF. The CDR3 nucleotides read TGTGCCCTCTTCGGATCCCCGGGACTAGCTTCCTACGAGCAGTACTTC.

The CDR3 coding sequence is TGTGCCAGCAGCCCGGGGATCATCTACGAGCAGTACTTC. This codes for CASSPGIIYEQYF. This chain uses TRBV14 with TRBJ2-7; the D gene is possibly TRBD2 (5 bases). Germline values: CDR1 SGHDN, CDR2 FVKESK. Trimming took off 4 bases at V and 3 bases at J, with 10 bases between the two ends. This CDR3 has 13 residues.

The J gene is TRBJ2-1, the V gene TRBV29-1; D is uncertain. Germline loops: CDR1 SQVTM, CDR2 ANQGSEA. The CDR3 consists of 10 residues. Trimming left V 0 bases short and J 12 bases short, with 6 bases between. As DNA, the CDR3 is TGCAGCGTTGAAGATTCCGGGCAGTTCTTC. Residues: CSVEDSGQFF.

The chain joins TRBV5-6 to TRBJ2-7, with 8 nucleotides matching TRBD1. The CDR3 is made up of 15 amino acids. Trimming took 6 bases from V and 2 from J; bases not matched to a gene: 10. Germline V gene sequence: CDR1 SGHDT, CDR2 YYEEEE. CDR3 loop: CASTLRGQGPYEQYF. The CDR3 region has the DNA TGTGCCAGCACCCTTAGAGGACAGGGTCCCTACGAGCAGTACTTC.

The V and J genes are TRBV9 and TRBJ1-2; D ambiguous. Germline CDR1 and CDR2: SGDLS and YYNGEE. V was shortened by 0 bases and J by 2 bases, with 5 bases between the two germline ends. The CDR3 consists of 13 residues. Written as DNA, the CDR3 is TGTGCCAGCAGCGTAGGGAAAAACTATGGCTACACCTTC. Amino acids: CASSVGKNYGYTF.

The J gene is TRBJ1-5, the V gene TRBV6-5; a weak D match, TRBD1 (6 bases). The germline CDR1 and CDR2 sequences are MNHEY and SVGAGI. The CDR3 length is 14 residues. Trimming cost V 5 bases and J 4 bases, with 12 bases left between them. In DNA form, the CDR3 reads TGTGCCAGCAGTGAGGACAGAACAAATCAGCCCCAGCATTTT. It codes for CASSEDRTNQPQHF.

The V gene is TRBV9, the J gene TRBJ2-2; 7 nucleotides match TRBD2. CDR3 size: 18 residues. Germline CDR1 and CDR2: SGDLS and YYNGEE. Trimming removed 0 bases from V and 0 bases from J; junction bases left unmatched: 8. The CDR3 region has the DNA TGTGCCAGCAGCGTAGTACCCACTAGCGTGCCGAACACCGGGGAGCTGTTTTTT. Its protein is CASSVVPTSVPNTGELFF. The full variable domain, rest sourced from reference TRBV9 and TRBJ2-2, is DSGVTQTPKHLITATGQRVTLRCSPRSGDLSVYWYQQSLDQGLQFLIQYYNGEERAKGNILERFSAQQFPDLHSELNLSSLELGDSALYFCASSVVPTSVPNTGELFFGEGSRLTVL.

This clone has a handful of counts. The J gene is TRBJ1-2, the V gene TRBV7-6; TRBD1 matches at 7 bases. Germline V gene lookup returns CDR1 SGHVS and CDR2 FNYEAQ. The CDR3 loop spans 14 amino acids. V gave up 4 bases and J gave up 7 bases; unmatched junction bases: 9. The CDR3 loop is CASSSPGQVGGYTF. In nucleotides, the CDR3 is TGTGCCAGCAGCTCCCCTGGACAGGTTGGTGGCTACACCTTC. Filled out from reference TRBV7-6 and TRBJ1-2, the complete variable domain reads GAGVSQSPRYKVTKRGQDVALRCDPISGHVSLYWYRQALGQGPEFLTYFNYEAQQDKSGLPNDRFSAERPEGSISTLTIQRTEQRDSAMYRCASSSPGQVGGYTFGSGTRLTVV.

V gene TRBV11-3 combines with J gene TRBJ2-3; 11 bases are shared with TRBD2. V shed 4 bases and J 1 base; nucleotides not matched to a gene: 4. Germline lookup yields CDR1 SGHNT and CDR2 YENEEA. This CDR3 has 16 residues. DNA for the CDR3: TGTGCCAGCAGCTGGGGTAGCGGGAGGGGCACAGATACGCAGTATTTT. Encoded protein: CASSWGSGRGTDTQYF. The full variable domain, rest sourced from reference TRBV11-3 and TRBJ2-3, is EAGVVQSPRYKIIEKKQPVAFWCNPISGHNTLYWYLQNLGQGPELLIRYENEEAVDDSQLPKDRFSAERLKGVDSTLKIQPAELGDSAVYLCASSWGSGRGTDTQYFGPGTRLTVL.

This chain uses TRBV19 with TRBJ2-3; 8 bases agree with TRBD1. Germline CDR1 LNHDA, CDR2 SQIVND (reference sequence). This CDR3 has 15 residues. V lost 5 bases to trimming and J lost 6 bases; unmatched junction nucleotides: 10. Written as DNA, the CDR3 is TGTGCCAGTAGTGTTGGGACAGGTGTGAGTGATACGCAGTATTTT. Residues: CASSVGTGVSDTQYF.

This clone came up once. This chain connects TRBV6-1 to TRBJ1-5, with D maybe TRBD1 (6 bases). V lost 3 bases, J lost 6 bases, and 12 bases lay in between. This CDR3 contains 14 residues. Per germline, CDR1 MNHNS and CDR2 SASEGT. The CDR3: CASSDAQGGQPQHF. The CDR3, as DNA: TGTGCCAGCAGTGACGCACAGGGAGGTCAGCCCCAGCATTTT.

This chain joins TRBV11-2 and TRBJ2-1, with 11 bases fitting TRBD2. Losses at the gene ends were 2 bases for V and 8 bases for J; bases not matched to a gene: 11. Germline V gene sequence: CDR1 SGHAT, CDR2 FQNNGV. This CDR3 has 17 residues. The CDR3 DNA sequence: TGTGCCAGCAGCTTATCTACCCTAGCGGGGGGTTTCTATGAGCAGTTCTTC. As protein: CASSLSTLAGGFYEQFF.